This TCR beta chain was identified during a study of Ad26.COV2.S vaccination and SARS-CoV-2 variants. Across the study: The COV1001 Ad26.COV2.S trial arm included the donor.

This CDR3 spans 12 amino acids. Germline CDR1 and CDR2: SGHTA and FQGNSA. Method: immunoSEQ multiplex PCR; TCRdb's copy keeps in-frame clones and lacks some. This table holds about 330,000 clones, roughly 88% found once. A remark on this clone: One end of the junction is discordant with germline, which a read error may explain.

Treatment given: around 19 received Ad26.COV2.S at low or high dose, single or two shots; five or six received placebo; per-sample allocation not given. The study sampled participants on day 63 after the first vaccine or placebo injection. The rearrangement uses TRBV7-2 and TRBJ1-2; D remains ambiguous. Source: peripheral blood, taken in a trial of Ad26.COV2.S vaccine versus placebo. The receptor comes from a person aged 18-60 years who received the Ad26.COV2.S COVID-19 vaccine or a placebo. As DNA, the CDR3 is TGTGCCAGCAGCTTAGAGGTGGGTTCCTCAGACTTC. As protein: CASSLEVGSSDF.